This T cell receptor beta chain was sequenced in a study of Tregs in tolerant kidney transplant recipients. TCRdb keeps only in-frame clones here, not all; method: immunoSEQ multiplex PCR. The table records some 240,000 clones, 80% to 85% of them present only once. Thawed PBMCs were FACS-sorted into unstimulated CD4+CD25+CD127- regulatory T cells, CD4+CD25- non-regulatory cells, CD4 and CD8 cells. The length of the CDR3 is 13 residues. V lost 0 bases, J lost 2 bases, and 5 bases lay in between. Germline loops: CDR1 SGHNT, CDR2 YYREEE (reference sequence). Overall study results and limits: No direct test of biological reproducibility was done here. Tregs expanded with activated donor B cells seemed most donor-specific.

Concerning this clone itself: What it recognizes is unknown.

The rearrangement uses TRBV5-4 and TRBJ1-1; unclear D gene. What was sequenced was CD4+ T cells from blood. The receptor comes from a human donor in good health. CDR3 sequence (DNA): TGTGCCAGCAGCTTGGGCGGAAACACTGAAGCTTTCTTT. Its translation is CASSLGGNTEAFF.